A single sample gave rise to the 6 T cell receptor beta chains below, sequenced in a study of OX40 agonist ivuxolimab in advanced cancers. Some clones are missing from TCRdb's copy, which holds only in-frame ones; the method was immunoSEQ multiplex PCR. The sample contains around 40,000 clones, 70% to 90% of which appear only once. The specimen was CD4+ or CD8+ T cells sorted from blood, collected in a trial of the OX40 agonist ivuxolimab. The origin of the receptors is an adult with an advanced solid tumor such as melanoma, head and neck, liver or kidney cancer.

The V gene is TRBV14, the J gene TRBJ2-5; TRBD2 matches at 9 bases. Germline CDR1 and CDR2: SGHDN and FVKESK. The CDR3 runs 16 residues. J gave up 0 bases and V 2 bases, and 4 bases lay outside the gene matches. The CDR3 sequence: CASSQMTSGHQETQYF. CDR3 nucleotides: TGTGCCAGCAGCCAAATGACTAGCGGCCACCAAGAGACCCAGTACTTC.

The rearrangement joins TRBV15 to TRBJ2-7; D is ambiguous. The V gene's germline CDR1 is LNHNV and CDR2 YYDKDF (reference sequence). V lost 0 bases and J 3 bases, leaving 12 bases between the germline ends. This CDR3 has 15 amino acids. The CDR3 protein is CATSRDLLSRYEQYF. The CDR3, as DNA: TGTGCCACCAGCAGAGACCTCCTTTCGCGCTACGAGCAGTACTTC. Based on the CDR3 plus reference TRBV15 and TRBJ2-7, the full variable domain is DAMVIQNPRYQVTQFGKPVTLSCSQTLNHNVMYWYQQKSSQAPKLLFHYYDKDFNNEADTPDNFQSRRPNTSFCFLDIRSPGLGDTAMYLCATSRDLLSRYEQYFGPGTRLTVT.

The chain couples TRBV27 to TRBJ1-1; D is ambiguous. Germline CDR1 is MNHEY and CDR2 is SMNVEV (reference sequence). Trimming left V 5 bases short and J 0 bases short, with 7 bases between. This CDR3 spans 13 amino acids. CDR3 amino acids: CASSPVVNTEAFF. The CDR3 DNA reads TGTGCCAGCAGTCCGGTTGTGAACACTGAAGCTTTCTTT.

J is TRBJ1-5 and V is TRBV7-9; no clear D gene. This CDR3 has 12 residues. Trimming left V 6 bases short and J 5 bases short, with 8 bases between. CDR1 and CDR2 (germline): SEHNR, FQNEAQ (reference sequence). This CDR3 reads CASSDAYQPQHF. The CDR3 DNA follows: TGTGCCAGCAGTGATGCGTATCAGCCCCAGCATTTT.

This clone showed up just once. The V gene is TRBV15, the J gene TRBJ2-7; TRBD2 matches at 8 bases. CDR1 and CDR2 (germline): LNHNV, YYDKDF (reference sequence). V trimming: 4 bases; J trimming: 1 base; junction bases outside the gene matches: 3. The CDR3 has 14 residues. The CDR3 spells CATSKLADSYEQYF. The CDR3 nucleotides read TGTGCCACCAGCAAACTAGCGGATTCCTACGAGCAGTACTTC. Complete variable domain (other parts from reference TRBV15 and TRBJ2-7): DAMVIQNPRYQVTQFGKPVTLSCSQTLNHNVMYWYQQKSSQAPKLLFHYYDKDFNNEADTPDNFQSRRPNTSFCFLDIRSPGLGDTAMYLCATSKLADSYEQYFGPGTRLTVT.

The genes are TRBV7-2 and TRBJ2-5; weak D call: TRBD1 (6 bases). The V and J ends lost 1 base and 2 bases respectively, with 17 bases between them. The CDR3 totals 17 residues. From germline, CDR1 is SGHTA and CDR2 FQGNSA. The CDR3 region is CASSLVMTGSRQETQYF. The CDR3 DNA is TGTGCCAGCAGCTTAGTTATGACAGGCTCTCGGCAAGAGACCCAGTACTTC.